This T cell receptor beta chain was recovered during a study of T cells in Graves' hyperthyroidism and ophthalmopathy. The TCR beta CDR3 regions underwent amplification using RNA transcripts as the source. During a first-round RT-PCR of the TCR CDR3, the HTBI primer set was used. TCRdb re-called the multiplex PCR reads with MiXCR, one entry per CDR3 protein. The sample includes some 800,000 distinct CDR3 sequences, around 38% seen only once; the top ten take approximately 8.7%. Researchers defined stable Graves' hyperthyroidism as no ophthalmopathy progression within 18 months. The study enrolled patients aged 18 to 65 with newly diagnosed hyperthyroidism of under 2 months' duration. Patients showing uncontrolled infection, other autoimmune disease, pregnancy or lactation were ineligible. PBMCs were sourced from 9 to 10 ml fresh peripheral blood. Germline assignment: CDR1 SGHVS and CDR2 FNYEAQ. This CDR3 contains 15 residues. V was clipped by 3 bases and J by 1 base, with 9 bases between them.

This clonotype was recorded a few times. The gene calls are TRBV7-6 and TRBJ2-2; possible D gene TRBD2, 6 bases. This receptor was obtained from a man younger than 35 with Graves' hyperthyroidism. Material for sequencing was blood. The CDR3 sequence: CASSFGGRNTGELFF. CDR3 DNA sequence: TGTGCCAGCAGCTTCGGGGGTCGGAACACCGGGGAGCTGTTTTTT.